Below are 23 T cell receptor beta chains sequenced from a single sample in a study of blood T cell repertoires in COVID-19. Assay: immunoSEQ multiplex PCR; the TCRdb copy retains only in-frame clones and omits some. The sample consists of roughly 300,000 clones, roughly 90% of them appearing once. Source material: PBMCs or T cells enriched from blood (not recorded which). The source is a woman between 25 and 40 years old who had recovered from COVID-19.

The genes are TRBV7-6 and TRBJ2-2, with D hard to call. Germline V lookup: CDR1 SGHVS, CDR2 FNYEAQ. Trimming removed 0 bases at V and 0 bases at J, with 8 bases between. The CDR3 spans 16 residues. The CDR3 spells CASSLAVSANTGELFF. As DNA, the CDR3 is TGTGCCAGCAGCTTAGCGGTGTCAGCGAACACCGGGGAGCTGTTTTTT. The full variable domain, in which reference TRBV7-6 and TRBJ2-2 provide the parts outside the CDR3, is GAGVSQSPRYKVTKRGQDVALRCDPISGHVSLYWYRQALGQGPEFLTYFNYEAQQDKSGLPNDRFSAERPEGSISTLTIQRTEQRDSAMYRCASSLAVSANTGELFFGEGSRLTVL.

The V and J genes are TRBV6-2 or TRBV6-3 and TRBJ2-1, with TRBD2 matching over 7 bases. Per germline, CDR1 MNHEY and CDR2 SVGEGT. The J segment lost 6 bases and the V segment lost 0 bases, leaving 11 bases of the junction unmatched. The length of the CDR3 is 17 residues. The CDR3 loop is CASSYSSLALRGNEQFF. The CDR3 DNA follows: TGTGCCAGCAGTTACTCTTCACTAGCGCTTAGGGGCAATGAGCAGTTCTTC.

The rearrangement joins TRBV5-1 to TRBJ2-1; TRBD1 aligns across 8 bases. The V gene end was trimmed by 5 bases and the J gene end by 8 bases; junction bases not matched to a gene: 9. CDR3 length: 14 amino acids. Germline V gene lookup returns CDR1 SGHRS and CDR2 YFSETQ. The CDR3 DNA is TGCGCCAGCAGATCAGGACAGGGTTTCCATGAGCAGTTCTTC. Protein product: CASRSGQGFHEQFF.

The gene calls are TRBV18 and TRBJ1-5, with 8 bases matching TRBD1. V was pared by 6 bases and J by 6 bases, with 4 bases of the junction left unmatched. Germline values: CDR1 KGHSH, CDR2 LQKENI. The CDR3 has 13 residues. CDR3 amino acids: CASSPGGTQPQHF. CDR3 DNA sequence: TGTGCCAGCTCGCCAGGGGGCACTCAGCCCCAGCATTTT.

The genes are TRBV11-2 and TRBJ1-2, with a tentative D call TRBD1 (6 bases). CDR1 and CDR2 from the germline V gene are SGHAT and FQNNGV. Trimming removed 0 bases at V and 8 bases at J, with 10 bases between. This CDR3 spans 13 amino acids. The CDR3 spells CASSLDLRGGYTF. In DNA, the CDR3 is TGTGCCAGCAGCTTAGATTTGAGGGGGGGCTACACCTTC.

The chain has TRBV20-1 and TRBJ1-1; no firm D call. Trimming took off 3 bases at V and 0 bases at J, with 14 bases between the two ends. Germline CDR1 is DFQATT and CDR2 is SNEGSKA (reference sequence). The CDR3 sequence is 15 residues long. CDR3 DNA: TGCAGTGCTAGTGCAAATTCGGGGATGAACACTGAAGCTTTCTTT. Protein product: CSASANSGMNTEAFF.

The V and J genes are TRBV6-5 and TRBJ1-3; TRBD1 aligns across 7 bases. V shed 6 bases, J shed 4 bases, and the junction held 3 bases outside the gene matches. CDR1 is MNHEY, CDR2 SVGAGI, per germline. This CDR3 is 13 amino acids long. This CDR3 is CASRQGGGNTIYF. CDR3 nucleotides: TGTGCCAGCAGGCAGGGGGGAGGAAACACCATATATTTT.

The CDR3 spells CASSQSTGSESPLHF. The CDR3 nucleotides are TGTGCCAGCAGCCAATCGACAGGGTCGGAATCACCCCTCCACTTT. This chain connects TRBV3-1 (or the pseudogene TRBV3-2) to TRBJ1-6; 7 nucleotides agree with TRBD1. The CDR3 is made up of 15 amino acids. The ends lost 2 bases at V and 10 bases at J; junction bases unmatched: 8. Germline values: CDR1 LGHDT, CDR2 YNNKEL (reference sequence).

The chain has TRBV3-1 (or the pseudogene TRBV3-2) and TRBJ2-7, with 8 nucleotides matching TRBD2. Germline V CDR1 and CDR2: LGHDT, YNNKEL (reference sequence). With V trimmed by 4 bases and J by 2 bases, 10 bases remained unmatched. The CDR3 loop spans 16 amino acids. CDR3 DNA: TGTGCCAGCAGCCGGTATGGAGCGGGGGCAACCTACGAGCAGTACTTC. It specifies CASSRYGAGATYEQYF.

The chain recombines TRBV5-1 with TRBJ2-7; 15 bases map to TRBD2. CDR3 length: 18 residues. Per germline, CDR1 SGHRS and CDR2 YFSETQ. Germline trimming cut 4 bases from V and 0 bases from J; bases unmatched to any gene: 8. The CDR3 region has the DNA TGCGCCAGCAGCCCGGGGACTAGCGGGGGGTTTAGCTCCTACGAGCAGTACTTC. This encodes CASSPGTSGGFSSYEQYF.

The chain carries TRBV5-4 and TRBJ1-3, with 9 bases identical to TRBD1. CDR1 SGHNT and CDR2 YYREEE come from the germline V gene (reference sequence). The CDR3 extends over 17 amino acids. J lost 2 bases, V lost 0 bases, and 6 bases had no gene match. The CDR3 reads CASSLGGTGFTGNTIYF. The CDR3, as DNA: TGTGCCAGCAGCTTGGGGGGGACAGGGTTCACTGGAAACACCATATATTTT.

V is TRBV9 and J is TRBJ2-1; 10 bases agree with TRBD2. The germline V gene encodes CDR1 SGDLS and CDR2 YYNGEE. The J segment lost 0 bases and the V segment lost 0 bases, leaving 3 bases of the junction unmatched. CDR3 length: 17 residues. The CDR3 DNA follows: TGTGCCAGCAGCGTAGATAGCGGGGGGAGCTCCTACAATGAGCAGTTCTTC. It codes for CASSVDSGGSSYNEQFF.

V usage is TRBV18 and J usage is TRBJ1-5; TRBD1 aligns across 10 bases. The CDR3 runs to 16 residues. The V gene end was trimmed by 4 bases and the J gene end by 5 bases; junction bases not matched to a gene: 8. Germline CDR1 KGHSH, CDR2 LQKENI. The CDR3: CASSQDRGQLHQPQHF. The CDR3 region has the DNA TGTGCCAGCTCACAAGACAGGGGGCAGCTTCATCAGCCCCAGCATTTT.

This rearrangement joins TRBV28 to TRBJ1-1; 9 nucleotides align to TRBD1. Germline CDR1 is MDHEN and CDR2 is SYDVKM. The CDR3 spans 14 residues. V shed 5 bases, J shed 4 bases, and the junction held 5 bases outside the gene matches. DNA for the CDR3: TGTGCCAGCAGTGTACAGGGGGCTGGCACTGAAGCTTTCTTT. It codes for CASSVQGAGTEAFF.

This clone was observed once. The chain joins TRBV10-2 to TRBJ1-2, with a weak D call TRBD1 (6 bases). This CDR3 is 13 amino acids long. V was shortened by 4 bases and J by 5 bases, with 11 bases between the two germline ends. Germline CDR1 and CDR2: WSHSY and SAAADI. CDR3 coding DNA: TGCGCCAGCAGTGGTCCGCAGGGGTATGGCTACACCTTC. Protein: CASSGPQGYGYTF.

This clone was seen more than once but under ten times. The identical CDR3 is also encoded by other nucleotide sequences in the sample. The V and J genes are TRBV5-4 and TRBJ1-1; weak D call: TRBD1 (5 bases). V was clipped by 0 bases and J by 2 bases, with 8 bases between them. CDR1 and CDR2 (germline): SGHNT, YYREEE (reference sequence). The CDR3 length is 14 residues. The CDR3 DNA reads as TGTGCCAGCAGCTTGGTGCAGGGCAACACTGAAGCTTTCTTT. Residues: CASSLVQGNTEAFF.

The sample holds a few counts of this clone. The genes are TRBV19 and TRBJ1-2; D not certain. V gave up 3 bases and J gave up 5 bases, with 10 bases separating them. The CDR3 loop spans 13 amino acids. The germline V gene encodes CDR1 LNHDA and CDR2 SQIVND (reference sequence). The CDR3, as DNA: TGTGCCAGTAGTATGAGGGATTGGTATGGCTACACCTTC. Amino acid sequence: CASSMRDWYGYTF.

The chain has TRBV10-1 and TRBJ1-4, with D unresolved. Per germline, CDR1 WNHNN and CDR2 SYGVQD (reference sequence). The CDR3 is made up of 11 amino acids. V was cut by 3 bases and J by 7 bases, with 3 bases left in between. DNA for the CDR3: TGCGCCAGCAGTGATAGTGAAAAACTGTTTTTT. It specifies CASSDSEKLFF.

The rearrangement joins TRBV3-1 (or the pseudogene TRBV3-2) to TRBJ2-7; no definite D call. Germline CDR1 LGHDT, CDR2 YNNKEL (reference sequence). The CDR3 contains 13 residues. The V gene lost 0 bases and the J gene lost 6 bases, with 9 bases spanning the gap. In nucleotides, the CDR3 is TGTGCCAGCAGCCAAGATCGCCTAGGCGAGCAGTACTTC. It is translated as CASSQDRLGEQYF.

This sequence joins TRBV5-4 and TRBJ2-6; TRBD2 is a possible D gene (7 bases). V was trimmed by 1 base and J by 3 bases, leaving 14 bases between them. This CDR3 is 17 amino acids long. Per germline, CDR1 SGHNT and CDR2 YYREEE (reference sequence). The CDR3 nucleotides are TGTGCCAGCAGCTTGATCGCGGGGGCAGGTGGGGCCAACGTCCTGACTTTC. The encoded protein is CASSLIAGAGGANVLTF.

The gene calls are TRBV7-2 and TRBJ1-3; 7 bases agree with TRBD1. Germline lookup yields CDR1 SGHTA and CDR2 FQGNSA. The length of the CDR3 is 14 residues. V shed 5 bases, J shed 4 bases, and the junction held 5 bases outside the gene matches. In DNA, the CDR3 is TGTGCCAGCAGCGAGGGGACAGCGGGAAACACCATATATTTT. Translation: CASSEGTAGNTIYF.

This sequence joins TRBV28 and TRBJ1-5, with TRBD1 matching over 8 bases. The germline gives CDR1 MDHEN, CDR2 SYDVKM. This CDR3 spans 13 amino acids. V was clipped by 8 bases and J by 8 bases; unmatched bases: 8. CDR3 sequence reads: CASEDRVYEPQHF. The CDR3 region has the DNA TGTGCCAGCGAGGACAGGGTGTACGAGCCCCAGCATTTT. Complete variable domain (other parts from reference TRBV28 and TRBJ1-5): DVKVTQSSRYLVKRTGEKVFLECVQDMDHENMFWYRQDPGLGLRLIYFSYDVKMKEKGDIPEGYSVSREKKERFSLILESASTNQTSMYLCASEDRVYEPQHFGDGTRLSIL.

This clone was counted once. The chain joins TRBV12-3 or TRBV12-4 to TRBJ1-1; D unresolved. This CDR3 has 13 residues. With 6 bases removed from V and 0 bases from J, the gap between germline ends came to 8 bases. CDR3 DNA sequence: TGTGCCAGCAGCCGTGCTATGAACACTGAAGCTTTCTTT. It specifies CASSRAMNTEAFF.